The next 12 T cell receptor beta chains were all read from a single sample in a study of patients and donors after allogeneic stem cell transplantation. Using its own MiXCR run on the RT-PCR reads, TCRdb lists one record per CDR3 protein. Of roughly 880,000 distinct CDR3 sequences listed, more than 15% were seen once; the top ten hold around 6%. The sample was blood, either unsorted or a sorted T cell fraction (not recorded which). Every receptor here comes from a human donor who was either an allogeneic HSCT recipient or a stem cell or donor lymphocyte infusion donor (not recorded which). It is not recorded whose cells these are; they may come from a transplant donor.

This clonotype was detected only a few times. This chain joins TRBV14 and TRBJ1-2; D not certain. Trimming left V 3 bases short and J 3 bases short, with 14 bases between. CDR3 length: 15 residues. Germline V lookup: CDR1 SGHDN, CDR2 FVKESK. For the CDR3, the DNA is TGTGCCAGCAGCCAGCGAGAGTTTGAGTACTATGGCTACACCTTC. Amino acids: CASSQREFEYYGYTF. The full variable domain, completed using reference TRBV14 and TRBJ1-2, is EAGVTQFPSHSVIEKGQTVTLRCDPISGHDNLYWYRRVMGKEIKFLLHFVKESKQDESGMPNNRFLAERTGGTYSTLKVQPAELEDSGVYFCASSQREFEYYGYTFGSGTRLTVV.

This clonotype has ten or more counts. This chain links TRBV9 with TRBJ1-2, with 9 nucleotides matching TRBD1. V shed 4 bases and J 12 bases; nucleotides not matched to a gene: 10. Per the germline V gene, CDR1 is SGDLS and CDR2 is YYNGEE. This CDR3 is 13 amino acids long. The CDR3 DNA reads as TGTGCCAGCAGCCCGCGGGACAGGGACACCCACACCTTC. Amino acid sequence: CASSPRDRDTHTF.

J is TRBJ1-1 and V is TRBV5-1; TRBD1 matches at 8 bases. The CDR3 runs to 14 residues. With V trimmed by 1 base and J by 7 bases, 6 bases remained unmatched. Germline V gives CDR1 SGHRS, CDR2 YFSETQ. The CDR3 DNA follows: TGCGCCAGCAGCTTGCCAGGGGGCCGGGGTGAAGCTTTCTTT. Amino acid sequence: CASSLPGGRGEAFF.

The chain is built from TRBV12-3 or TRBV12-4 and TRBJ1-4; 8 positions match TRBD1. The ends lost 7 bases at V and 7 bases at J; junction bases unmatched: 8. The CDR3 is 14 amino acids. The CDR3 nucleotides are TGTGCCAGCACCGATGGACAGGGCAGTGAAAAACTGTTTTTT. It yields the protein CASTDGQGSEKLFF.

A few counts support this clonotype. The chain joins TRBV6-5 to TRBJ1-1, with TRBD1 identical over 7 bases. The CDR3 spans 12 residues. The J segment lost 11 bases and the V segment lost 6 bases, leaving 9 bases of the junction unmatched. CDR1 is MNHEY, CDR2 SVGAGI, per germline. The CDR3, as DNA: TGTGCCAGCAGCCAGGGGACAGTGAAGGCTTTCTTT. Its protein is CASSQGTVKAFF.

This clonotype was seen only a few times. The V gene is TRBV15, the J gene TRBJ2-3; unclear D gene. CDR3 length: 16 residues. Trimming took 3 bases from V and 3 from J, leaving 16 bases between them. The V gene's germline CDR1 is LNHNV and CDR2 YYDKDF (reference sequence). CDR3 sequence: CATSSAGTVDTDTQYF. The CDR3 nucleotides are TGTGCCACCAGCAGCGCCGGAACGGTAGATACAGATACGCAGTATTTT.

J is TRBJ1-1 and V is TRBV2; D gene unclear. This CDR3 comprises 14 residues. V lost 0 bases to trimming and J lost 6 bases, with 11 bases between them. From germline, CDR1 is SNHLY and CDR2 FYNNEI. The CDR3 sequence is CASSEAGFAPEAFF. CDR3 bases: TGTGCCAGCAGTGAAGCGGGTTTTGCTCCTGAAGCTTTCTTT.

This clonotype was observed a few times. The rearrangement uses TRBV20-1 and TRBJ2-1; D is unresolved. The CDR3 sequence is 15 residues long. The V and J ends lost 3 bases and 1 base respectively, with 13 bases between them. In germline, CDR1 is DFQATT, CDR2 SNEGSKA (reference sequence). The CDR3 here is CSARGAEYSYNEQFF. CDR3 DNA sequence: TGCAGTGCTAGGGGCGCAGAATATTCCTACAATGAGCAGTTCTTC.

This clonotype was recorded a few times. J is TRBJ2-5 and V is TRBV5-1; D not resolved. Germline values: CDR1 SGHRS, CDR2 YFSETQ. This CDR3 has 15 amino acids. With 0 bases removed from V and 5 bases from J, the gap between germline ends came to 14 bases. The CDR3 bases are TGCGCCAGCAGCTTGGGTTCTCTACGTGTTGAGACCCAGTACTTC. Translating it yields CASSLGSLRVETQYF.

The gene calls are TRBV5-1 and TRBJ1-2, with unresolved D. The ends were cut back, 7 bases at V and 2 bases at J, with 21 bases in the middle. The CDR3 extends over 16 amino acids. Germline V CDR1 and CDR2: SGHRS, YFSETQ. The CDR3 protein is CASRPETALGNYGYTF. The CDR3 DNA sequence: TGCGCCAGCCGCCCCGAAACGGCGCTTGGGAACTATGGCTACACCTTC.

The chain has TRBV5-1 and TRBJ2-7; D not certain. Trimming left V 2 bases short and J 3 bases short, with 12 bases between. Germline CDR1 is SGHRS and CDR2 is YFSETQ. The CDR3 loop spans 14 amino acids. The chain's CDR3 is CASSLMTLYYEQYF. For the CDR3, the DNA is TGCGCCAGCAGCTTAATGACTCTATACTACGAGCAGTACTTC.

The chain is built from TRBV7-9 and TRBJ1-2; no definite D call. V gave up 7 bases and J gave up 8 bases, with 14 bases separating them. CDR3 size: 12 residues. The germline V gene encodes CDR1 SEHNR and CDR2 FQNEAQ (reference sequence). This chain's CDR3 is CASTSQRPGYTF. The CDR3 DNA follows: TGTGCCAGCACCTCTCAGCGGCCAGGCTACACCTTC.